This T cell receptor (beta chain) was recorded in a study of OX40 agonist ivuxolimab in advanced cancers. As for the study in general: Ivuxolimab, an agonist antibody against OX40 (CD134), was given to patients.

The table came from immunoSEQ multiplex PCR; TCRdb's copy has only in-frame clones and leaves some out. The repertoire has roughly 34,000 clones, approximately 79% of them found once; the top ten carry 9.5% to 13%. The CDR3 contains 15 residues. The V end lost 0 bases, the J end lost 0 bases, and 9 bases lay between the germline ends. In germline, CDR1 is SGDLS, CDR2 YYNGEE. Autoimmune disease history or systemic immunosuppression excluded patients. The chain is built from TRBV9 and TRBJ1-2, with a weak D call TRBD1 (5 bases). The source was CD4+ or CD8+ T cells sorted from blood, collected in a trial of the OX40 agonist ivuxolimab. The source of this sequence is an adult with an advanced solid tumor such as melanoma, head and neck, liver or kidney cancer. The CDR3 sequence: CASSVVQGPNYGYTF. CDR3 in DNA: TGTGCCAGCAGCGTAGTCCAGGGACCTAACTATGGCTACACCTTC. The variable domain in full, completed from reference TRBV9 and TRBJ1-2, reads DSGVTQTPKHLITATGQRVTLRCSPRSGDLSVYWYQQSLDQGLQFLIQYYNGEERAKGNILERFSAQQFPDLHSELNLSSLELGDSALYFCASSVVQGPNYGYTFGSGTRLTVV.